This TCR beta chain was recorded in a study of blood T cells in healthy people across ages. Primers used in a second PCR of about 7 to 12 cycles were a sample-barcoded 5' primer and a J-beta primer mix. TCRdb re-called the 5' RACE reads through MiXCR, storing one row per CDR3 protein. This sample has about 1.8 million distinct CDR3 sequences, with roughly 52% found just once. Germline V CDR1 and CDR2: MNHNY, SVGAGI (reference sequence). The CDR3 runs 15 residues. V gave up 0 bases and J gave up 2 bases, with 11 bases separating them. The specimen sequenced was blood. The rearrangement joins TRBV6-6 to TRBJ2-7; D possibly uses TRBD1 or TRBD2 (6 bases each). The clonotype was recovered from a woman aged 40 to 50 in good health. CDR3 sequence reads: CASSYSTGATYEQYF. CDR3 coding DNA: TGTGCCAGCAGTTACTCGACGGGGGCCACCTACGAGCAGTACTTC.